This T cell receptor (beta chain) appears in the sequencing data of a study of immune heterogeneity within non-small cell lung tumors. Looked up from germline, CDR1 is SNHLY and CDR2 is FYNNEI. The CDR3 has 12 amino acids. V was clipped by 7 bases and J by 3 bases; unmatched bases: 2. General observations from the study: Across individual patients, the high-frequency T-cell receptor beta clonotypes were largely distinct. There were identical dominant CDR3 beta clonotypes recurring across tumor sites within a patient, together with site-unique high-frequency clones. Statistically, local T-cell clonality exhibited a moderate yet significant correlation with local tumor mutational burden (R 0.3 to 0.35).

The authors used around 590 ng of bulk tumor genomic DNA per sample as template. Surgeons took several biopsies per primary tumor, spaced far apart, during surgery. Before undergoing curative surgery, patients had newly diagnosed non-small cell lung cancer that was untreated. Surgery with curative intent was being performed on the donors, who were newly diagnosed non-small cell lung cancer patients. This clonotype was found a few times. Its antigen remains unidentified. For the TCR beta CDR3, multiplex PCR with 32 V and 13 J primers performed the amplification. TCRdb independently ran MiXCR on the multiplex PCR reads; one entry per CDR3 protein. The sample has 5,000 or so distinct CDR3 sequences; 20% to 25% are singletons.

The TCR was taken from a man aged 60 to 69 with non-small cell lung cancer. The sample was lung tumor tissue. The chain links TRBV2 to TRBJ2-7; TRBD2 matches at 8 bases. For the CDR3, the DNA is TGTGCCAGCAAGGGGACTAGCTACGAGCAGTACTTC. Encoded protein: CASKGTSYEQYF.